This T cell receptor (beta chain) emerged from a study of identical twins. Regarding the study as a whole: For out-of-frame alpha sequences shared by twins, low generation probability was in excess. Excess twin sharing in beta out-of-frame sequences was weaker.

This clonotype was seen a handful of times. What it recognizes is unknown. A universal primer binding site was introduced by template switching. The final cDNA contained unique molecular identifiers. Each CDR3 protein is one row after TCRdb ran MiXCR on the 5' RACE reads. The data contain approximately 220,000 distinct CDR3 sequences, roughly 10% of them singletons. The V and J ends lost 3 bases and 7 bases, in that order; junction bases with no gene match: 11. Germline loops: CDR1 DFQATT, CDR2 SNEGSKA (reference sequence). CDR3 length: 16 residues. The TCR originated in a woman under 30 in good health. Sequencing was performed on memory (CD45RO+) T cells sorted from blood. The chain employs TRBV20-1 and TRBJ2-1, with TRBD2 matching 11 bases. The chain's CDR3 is CSASPPLAGVGNEQFF. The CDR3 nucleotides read TGCAGTGCTAGCCCCCCACTAGCGGGAGTGGGAAATGAGCAGTTCTTC.